The sample holds a few counts of the clone carrying this T cell receptor beta chain. Antigen: not known. CDR1 and CDR2 (germline): LGHNA, YNFKEQ. V was shortened by 1 base and J by 5 bases, with 9 bases between the two germline ends. The CDR3 consists of 14 residues. Both 60 Vbeta primers and 13 Jbeta primers went into the PCR. Profiled with immunoSEQ multiplex PCR; TCRdb holds only in-frame clones, not every one. The repertoire holds around 100,000 clones, over 9% seen once, with 5.8% in the top ten. These data are taken from a study of cytomegalovirus exposure and HLA in healthy donors. Whole-study results and caveats: The authors assumed roughly uniform sequencing depth across donors for presence/absence analyses.

The chain carries TRBV4-2 and TRBJ1-5; a possible D gene is TRBD1 (5 bases). Sequences were obtained from PBMCs. The source is a man aged 35 to 55 in good health and CMV-seropositive. CDR3 DNA sequence: TGTGCCAGCAGCCAAGGGACAACCGATCAGCCCCAGCATTTT. Amino acids: CASSQGTTDQPQHF.